This is a list of T cell receptor beta chains from one sample in a study of blood T cell repertoires in COVID-19. Sequencing was performed with immunoSEQ multiplex PCR; in TCRdb, only in-frame clones are kept and a portion is missing. This sample yields about 380,000 clones, of which about 90% are seen a single time; under 1.5% belongs to the top ten. Sequencing used PBMCs or T cells enriched from blood (not recorded which). The receptors originated from a man between 25 and 39 years old who had recovered from COVID-19. CDR3s include the opening cysteine and the closing phenylalanine or tryptophan. Each record gives: V gene, D gene, J gene, clone size, CDR3 protein, CDR3 DNA. The D gene is left open where the match is weak. Size is omitted from some rows. Given values are once, few, many or a class for expanded clones.

V: TRBV21-1
D: .
J: TRBJ1-1
size: few
CDR3: CASKLGHRVGTEAFF
DNA: TGTGCCAGCAAATTAGGACACAGGGTGGGCACTGAAGCTTTCTTT

V: TRBV6-8
D: .
J: TRBJ2-5
size: .
CDR3: CASSYIGTGRETQYF
DNA: TGTGCCAGCAGTTACATCGGTACAGGGCGGGAGACCCAGTACTTC

V: TRBV12-3/TRBV12-4
D: .
J: TRBJ2-1
size: .
CDR3: CASSLAQLNEQFF
DNA: TGTGCCAGCAGTTTAGCACAGCTCAATGAGCAGTTCTTC

V: TRBV5-1
D: .
J: TRBJ1-2
size: .
CDR3: CASSLAGVVNYGYTF
DNA: TGCGCCAGCAGCTTGGCCGGGGTAGTGAACTATGGCTACACCTTC

V: TRBV7-2
D: .
J: TRBJ1-1
size: .
CDR3: CASSFWGMNTEAFF
DNA: TGTGCCAGCAGCTTTTGGGGCATGAACACTGAAGCTTTCTTT

V: TRBV3-1/TRBV3-2
D: TRBD1
J: TRBJ1-3
size: .
CDR3: CASSSHRGTSSGNTIYF
DNA: TGTGCCAGCAGCTCCCACAGGGGAACAAGTTCTGGAAACACCATATATTTT

V: TRBV29-1
D: .
J: TRBJ1-4
size: .
CDR3: CSVGLGGTNEKLFF
DNA: TGCAGCGTTGGCCTAGGAGGGACTAATGAAAAACTGTTTTTT

V: TRBV5-1
D: TRBD1
J: TRBJ1-2
size: .
CDR3: CASSVGQNYGYTF
DNA: TGCGCCAGCAGCGTGGGACAGAACTATGGCTACACCTTC

V: TRBV7-9
D: .
J: TRBJ1-2
size: .
CDR3: CASSLAGAGSGGYTF
DNA: TGTGCCAGCAGCTTAGCGGGGGCCGGATCCGGTGGCTACACCTTC

V: TRBV6-5
D: TRBD1
J: TRBJ1-4
size: .
CDR3: CASSYDRGDEKLFF
DNA: TGTGCCAGCAGTTATGACAGGGGGGACGAAAAACTGTTTTTT

V: TRBV6-1
D: .
J: TRBJ1-2
size: .
CDR3: CASSEMGESYGYTF
DNA: TGTGCCAGCAGTGAAATGGGAGAGAGCTATGGCTACACCTTC

V: TRBV7-9
D: .
J: TRBJ1-2
size: once
CDR3: CASSFREGYGYTF
DNA: TGTGCCAGCAGCTTTAGGGAGGGGTATGGCTACACCTTC

V: TRBV25-1
D: .
J: TRBJ2-7
size: .
CDR3: CASSDSTAPLDPQYF
DNA: TGTGCCAGCAGTGATTCGACAGCCCCCCTGGACCCACAGTACTTC

V: TRBV7-9
D: .
J: TRBJ1-1
size: once
CDR3: CASSAGLWKNTEAFF
DNA: TGTGCCAGCAGCGCGGGACTGTGGAAGAACACTGAAGCTTTCTTT

V: TRBV25-1
D: TRBD1
J: TRBJ1-1
size: .
CDR3: CASKGQGTGTEAFF
DNA: TGTGCCAGCAAGGGACAGGGGACTGGAACTGAAGCTTTCTTT

V: TRBV28
D: TRBD1
J: TRBJ1-2
size: .
CDR3: CASSLPTGGYTF
DNA: TGTGCCAGCAGTTTACCGACAGGGGGCTACACCTTC

V: TRBV2
D: TRBD1
J: TRBJ1-2
size: .
CDR3: CASSELRQGGYGYTF
DNA: TGTGCCAGCAGTGAACTAAGACAGGGGGGCTATGGCTACACCTTC

V: TRBV2
D: .
J: TRBJ1-1
size: once
CDR3: CASAKMNTEAFF
DNA: TGTGCCAGCGCGAAGATGAACACTGAAGCTTTCTTT

V: TRBV7-9
D: .
J: TRBJ1-3
size: .
CDR3: CASSLGPESTIYF
DNA: TGTGCCAGCAGCTTGGGGCCGGAATCCACCATATATTTT

V: TRBV19
D: TRBD1
J: TRBJ1-2
size: .
CDR3: CASSTRRQGDYGYTF
DNA: TGTGCCAGTAGCACAAGGAGACAGGGAGACTATGGCTACACCTTC

V: TRBV25-1
D: TRBD1
J: TRBJ1-1
size: once
CDR3: CASSEGVRGHTEAFF
DNA: TGTGCCAGCAGTGAAGGAGTCAGGGGGCACACTGAAGCTTTCTTT

V: TRBV12-3/TRBV12-4
D: .
J: TRBJ2-1
size: .
CDR3: CASSLATWGEEFF
DNA: TGTGCCAGCAGTCTGGCCACATGGGGAGAGGAGTTCTTC

V: TRBV9
D: TRBD1
J: TRBJ1-2
size: .
CDR3: CASTPTAGGSYGYTF
DNA: TGTGCCAGCACCCCAACGGCAGGGGGGAGCTATGGCTACACCTTC

V: TRBV5-4
D: .
J: TRBJ2-1
size: .
CDR3: CASSPRVAGITYNEQFF
DNA: TGTGCCAGCAGCCCACGTGTGGCGGGGATTACCTACAATGAGCAGTTCTTC

V: TRBV6-5
D: .
J: TRBJ1-1
size: .
CDR3: CASASNVGQEAFF
DNA: TGTGCCAGCGCCTCGAACGTGGGCCAAGAAGCTTTCTTT

V: TRBV13
D: TRBD2
J: TRBJ2-5
size: .
CDR3: CASSDAESGREETQYF
DNA: TGTGCCAGCAGCGACGCAGAGTCAGGGAGGGAGGAGACCCAGTACTTC

V: TRBV4-2
D: .
J: TRBJ1-6
size: .
CDR3: CASSLGGGASSYNSPLHF
DNA: TGTGCCAGCAGCCTGGGGGGTGGGGCCAGCTCCTATAATTCACCCCTCCACTTT

V: TRBV10-3
D: .
J: TRBJ2-5
size: few
CDR3: CAIKEGTQETQYF
DNA: TGTGCCATCAAGGAGGGCACCCAAGAGACCCAGTACTTC

V: TRBV4-2
D: .
J: TRBJ1-2
size: .
CDR3: CASSQDSSTNYGYTF
DNA: TGTGCCAGCAGCCAAGACTCTAGCACTAACTATGGCTACACCTTC

V: TRBV4-1
D: .
J: TRBJ2-7
size: .
CDR3: CASSATGGDEQYF
DNA: TGCGCCAGCAGCGCGACGGGGGGCGACGAGCAGTACTTC

V: TRBV4-1
D: .
J: TRBJ1-6
size: .
CDR3: CASSQDQYALHF
DNA: TGCGCCAGCAGCCAAGATCAGTACGCCCTCCACTTT

V: TRBV20-1
D: .
J: TRBJ2-7
size: .
CDR3: CSARVSYEQYF
DNA: TGCAGTGCTAGGGTGAGCTACGAGCAGTACTTC

V: TRBV7-6
D: TRBD1
J: TRBJ2-7
size: .
CDR3: CASSLGPDRVNDEQYF
DNA: TGTGCCAGCAGCTTAGGACCAGACAGGGTTAACGACGAGCAGTACTTC

V: TRBV13
D: .
J: TRBJ1-3
size: .
CDR3: CASSLLLGENTIYF
DNA: TGTGCCAGCAGCTTACTTCTAGGGGAAAACACCATATATTTT

V: TRBV24-1
D: TRBD2
J: TRBJ2-3
size: .
CDR3: CATSGGRAGQNTQYF
DNA: TGTGCCACCAGTGGGGGGAGGGCAGGGCAAAATACGCAGTATTTT

V: TRBV6-2/TRBV6-3
D: .
J: TRBJ1-6
size: .
CDR3: CASSSLARGPLHF
DNA: TGTGCCAGCAGCTCCCTCGCTAGGGGACCCCTCCACTTT

V: TRBV5-8
D: .
J: TRBJ1-2
size: .
CDR3: CASRTGSNYGYTF
DNA: TGTGCCAGCAGGACAGGATCAAACTATGGCTACACCTTC

V: TRBV6-4
D: TRBD1
J: TRBJ1-1
size: .
CDR3: CASRIDRGRAEAFF
DNA: TGTGCCAGCAGGATCGACAGGGGTAGGGCTGAAGCTTTCTTT

V: TRBV12-5
D: .
J: TRBJ1-5
size: .
CDR3: CASGLYIGSPQPQHF
DNA: TGTGCTAGTGGTTTGTATATCGGGTCTCCTCAGCCCCAGCATTTT

V: TRBV27
D: TRBD1
J: TRBJ1-4
size: .
CDR3: CASSLGDRGGEKLFF
DNA: TGTGCCAGCAGTTTGGGGGACAGGGGCGGTGAAAAACTGTTTTTT

V: TRBV6-5
D: TRBD1
J: TRBJ1-5
size: .
CDR3: CASSYLGQPVSQPQHF
DNA: TGTGCCAGCAGTTATCTGGGACAGCCGGTCAGTCAGCCCCAGCATTTT

V: TRBV11-3
D: .
J: TRBJ1-1
size: once
CDR3: CASSPTGRNTEAFF
DNA: TGTGCCAGCAGCCCCACCGGGAGGAACACTGAAGCTTTCTTT

V: TRBV14
D: .
J: TRBJ1-1
size: once
CDR3: CASSPKDRNTEAFF
DNA: TGTGCCAGCAGCCCTAAGGACAGAAACACTGAAGCTTTCTTT

V: TRBV2
D: .
J: TRBJ2-3
size: once
CDR3: CASSEGSRGDTQYF
DNA: TGTGCCAGCAGTGAAGGCTCTAGGGGGGATACGCAGTATTTT

V: TRBV11-2
D: .
J: TRBJ1-2
size: .
CDR3: CASSLGGDGYTF
DNA: TGTGCCAGCAGCTTAGGGGGGGACGGCTACACCTTC

V: TRBV19
D: TRBD1
J: TRBJ1-5
size: .
CDR3: CASSLPGQGAGQPQHF
DNA: TGTGCCAGTAGTCTCCCGGGGCAGGGGGCAGGTCAGCCCCAGCATTTT

V: TRBV4-3
D: TRBD1
J: TRBJ1-2
size: .
CDR3: CASSQGFRGVYGYTF
DNA: TGCGCCAGCAGCCAAGGATTCAGGGGGGTCTATGGCTACACCTTC

V: TRBV6-1
D: .
J: TRBJ2-3
size: .
CDR3: CASSDLTDTQYF
DNA: TGTGCCAGCAGTGATCTCACAGATACGCAGTATTTT

V: TRBV3-1/TRBV3-2
D: .
J: TRBJ2-7
size: .
CDR3: CASSQDLRSEQYF
DNA: TGTGCCAGCAGCCAAGATTTACGGTCCGAGCAGTACTTC

V: TRBV28
D: .
J: TRBJ1-4
size: .
CDR3: CASSPAGPNEKLFF
DNA: TGTGCCAGCAGTCCCGCGGGACCGAATGAAAAACTGTTTTTT

V: TRBV18
D: TRBD1
J: TRBJ2-2
size: few
CDR3: CASSLGQGSTGELFF
DNA: TGTGCCAGCTCACTCGGACAGGGAAGTACCGGGGAGCTGTTTTTT

V: TRBV3-1/TRBV3-2
D: .
J: TRBJ2-7
size: .
CDR3: CASSYRTELWARQYF
DNA: TGTGCCAGCAGCTACAGGACGGAACTTTGGGCCCGGCAGTACTTC

V: TRBV9
D: .
J: TRBJ1-1
size: .
CDR3: CASSVGLSFNTEAFF
DNA: TGTGCCAGCAGCGTAGGACTAAGTTTTAACACTGAAGCTTTCTTT

V: TRBV10-1
D: TRBD1
J: TRBJ1-1
size: .
CDR3: CASRGTGNTEAFF
DNA: TGCGCCAGCCGTGGGACAGGGAACACTGAAGCTTTCTTT

V: TRBV12-3/TRBV12-4
D: .
J: TRBJ1-6
size: .
CDR3: CASSFGGNSPLHF
DNA: TGTGCCAGCTCCTTTGGGGGGAATTCACCCCTCCACTTT